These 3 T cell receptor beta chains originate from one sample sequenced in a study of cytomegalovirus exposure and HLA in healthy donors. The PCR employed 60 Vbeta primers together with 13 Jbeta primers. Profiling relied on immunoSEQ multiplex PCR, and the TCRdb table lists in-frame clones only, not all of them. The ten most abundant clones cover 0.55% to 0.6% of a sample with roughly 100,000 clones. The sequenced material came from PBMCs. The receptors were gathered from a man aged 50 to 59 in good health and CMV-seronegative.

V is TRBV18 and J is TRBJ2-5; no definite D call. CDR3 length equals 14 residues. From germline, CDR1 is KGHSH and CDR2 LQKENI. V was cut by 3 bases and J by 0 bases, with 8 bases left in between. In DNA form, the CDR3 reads TGTGCCAGCTCACCGTCAGCGTACCAAGAGACCCAGTACTTC. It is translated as CASSPSAYQETQYF.

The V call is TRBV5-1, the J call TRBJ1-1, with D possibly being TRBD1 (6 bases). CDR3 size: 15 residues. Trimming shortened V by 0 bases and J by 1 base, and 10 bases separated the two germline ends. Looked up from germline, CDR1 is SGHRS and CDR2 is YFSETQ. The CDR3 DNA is TGCGCCAGCAGCTTGGACAGGGCAGGGAACACTGAAGCTTTCTTT. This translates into CASSLDRAGNTEAFF.

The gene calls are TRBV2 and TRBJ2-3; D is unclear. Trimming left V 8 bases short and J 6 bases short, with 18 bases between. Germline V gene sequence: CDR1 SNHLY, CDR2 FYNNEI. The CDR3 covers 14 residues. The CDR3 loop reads CASLRGSRSDTQYF. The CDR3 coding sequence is TGTGCCAGCCTGCGAGGATCCCGAAGTGATACGCAGTATTTT.